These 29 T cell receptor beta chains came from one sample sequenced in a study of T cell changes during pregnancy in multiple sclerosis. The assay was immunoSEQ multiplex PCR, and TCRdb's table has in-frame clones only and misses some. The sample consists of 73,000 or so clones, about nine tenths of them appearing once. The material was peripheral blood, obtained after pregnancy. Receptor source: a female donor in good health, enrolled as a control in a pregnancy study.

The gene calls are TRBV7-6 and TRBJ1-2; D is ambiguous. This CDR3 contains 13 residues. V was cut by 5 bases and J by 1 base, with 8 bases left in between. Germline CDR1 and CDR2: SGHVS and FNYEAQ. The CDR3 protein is CASSETDNYGYTF. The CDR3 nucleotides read TGTGCCAGCAGCGAGACTGATAACTATGGCTACACCTTC.

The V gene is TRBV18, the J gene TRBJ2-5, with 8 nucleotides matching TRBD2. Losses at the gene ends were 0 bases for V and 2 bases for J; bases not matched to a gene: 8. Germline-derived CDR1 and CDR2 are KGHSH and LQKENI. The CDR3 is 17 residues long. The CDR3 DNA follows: TGTGCCAGCTCACCACCGGGCGCGGGGGGTTGGCAAGAGACCCAGTACTTC. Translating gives CASSPPGAGGWQETQYF.

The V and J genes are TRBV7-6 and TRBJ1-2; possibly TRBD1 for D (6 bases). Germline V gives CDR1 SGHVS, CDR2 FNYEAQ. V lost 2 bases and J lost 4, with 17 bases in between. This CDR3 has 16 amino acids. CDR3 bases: TGTGCCAGCAGCTTATTTGATGGGAGGGGGAGCTATGGCTACACCTTC. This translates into CASSLFDGRGSYGYTF.

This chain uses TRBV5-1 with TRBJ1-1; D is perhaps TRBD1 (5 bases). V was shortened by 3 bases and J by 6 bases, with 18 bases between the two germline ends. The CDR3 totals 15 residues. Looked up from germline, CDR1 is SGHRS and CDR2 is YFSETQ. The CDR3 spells CASSWGDRDWAEAFF. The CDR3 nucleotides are TGCGCCAGCAGCTGGGGGGACCGGGACTGGGCTGAAGCTTTCTTT. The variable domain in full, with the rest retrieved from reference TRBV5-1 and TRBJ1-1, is KAGVTQTPRYLIKTRGQQVTLSCSPISGHRSVSWYQQTPGQGLQFLFEYFSETQRNKGNFPGRFSGRQFSNSRSEMNVSTLELGDSALYLCASSWGDRDWAEAFFGQGTRLTVV.

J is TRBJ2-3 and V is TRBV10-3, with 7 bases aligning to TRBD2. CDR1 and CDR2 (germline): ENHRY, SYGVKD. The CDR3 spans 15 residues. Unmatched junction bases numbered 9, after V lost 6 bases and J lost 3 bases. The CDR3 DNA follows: TGTGCCATCAGGGATTTCGGGACTACGACAGATACGCAGTATTTT. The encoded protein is CAIRDFGTTTDTQYF.

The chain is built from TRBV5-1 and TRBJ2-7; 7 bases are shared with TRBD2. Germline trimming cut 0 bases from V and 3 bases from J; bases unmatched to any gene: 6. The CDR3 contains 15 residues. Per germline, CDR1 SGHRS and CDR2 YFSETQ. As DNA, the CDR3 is TGCGCCAGCAGCTTGGGTACTAGCGTATTCTACGAGCAGTACTTC. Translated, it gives CASSLGTSVFYEQYF.

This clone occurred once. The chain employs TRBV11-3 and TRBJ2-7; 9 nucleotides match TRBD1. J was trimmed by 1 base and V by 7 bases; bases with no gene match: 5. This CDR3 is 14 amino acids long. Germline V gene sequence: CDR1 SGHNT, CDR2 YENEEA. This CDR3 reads CASNDRGGSYEQYF. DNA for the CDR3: TGTGCCAGCAACGACAGGGGGGGTTCCTACGAGCAGTACTTC.

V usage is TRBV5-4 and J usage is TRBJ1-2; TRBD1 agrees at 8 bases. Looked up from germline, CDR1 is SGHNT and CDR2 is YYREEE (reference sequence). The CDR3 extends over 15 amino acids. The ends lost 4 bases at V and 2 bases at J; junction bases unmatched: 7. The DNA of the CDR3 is TGTGCCAGCAGCGGGCCGGGACAGGTGAACTATGGCTACACCTTC. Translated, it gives CASSGPGQVNYGYTF.

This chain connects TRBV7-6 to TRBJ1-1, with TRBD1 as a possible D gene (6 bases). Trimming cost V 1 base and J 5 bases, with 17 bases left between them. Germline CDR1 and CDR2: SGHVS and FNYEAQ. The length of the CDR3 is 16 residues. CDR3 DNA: TGTGCCAGCAGCTTAGGCAGAGGGGGTGGGGGAACTGAAGCTTTCTTT. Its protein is CASSLGRGGGGTEAFF.

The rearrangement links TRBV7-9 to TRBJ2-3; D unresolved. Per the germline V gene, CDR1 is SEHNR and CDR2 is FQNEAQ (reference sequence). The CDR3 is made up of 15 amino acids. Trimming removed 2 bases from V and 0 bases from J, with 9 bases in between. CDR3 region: CASSLSGPSTDTQYF. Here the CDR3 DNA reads TGTGCCAGCAGCTTATCTGGGCCTAGCACAGATACGCAGTATTTT.

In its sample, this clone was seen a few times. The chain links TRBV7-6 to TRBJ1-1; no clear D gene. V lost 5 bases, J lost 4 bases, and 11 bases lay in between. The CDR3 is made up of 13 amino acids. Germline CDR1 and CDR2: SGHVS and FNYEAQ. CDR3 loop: CASSGREATEAFF. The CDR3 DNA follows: TGTGCCAGCAGCGGGAGGGAGGCCACTGAAGCTTTCTTT.

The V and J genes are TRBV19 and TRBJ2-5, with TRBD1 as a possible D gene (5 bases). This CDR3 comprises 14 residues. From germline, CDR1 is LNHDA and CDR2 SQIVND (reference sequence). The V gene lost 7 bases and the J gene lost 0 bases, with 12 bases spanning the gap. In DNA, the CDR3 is TGTGCCAGTACCCTAGGGGCAAACCAAGAGACCCAGTACTTC. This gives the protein CASTLGANQETQYF.

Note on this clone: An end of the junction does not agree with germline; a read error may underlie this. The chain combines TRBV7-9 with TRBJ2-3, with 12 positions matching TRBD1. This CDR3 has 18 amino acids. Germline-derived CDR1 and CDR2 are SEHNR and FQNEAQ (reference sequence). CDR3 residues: CASSETQTGTGGTDTQYF. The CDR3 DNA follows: TGTGCCAGCAGCGAAACCCAGACAGGGACAGGGGGCACCGATACGCAGTATTTT.

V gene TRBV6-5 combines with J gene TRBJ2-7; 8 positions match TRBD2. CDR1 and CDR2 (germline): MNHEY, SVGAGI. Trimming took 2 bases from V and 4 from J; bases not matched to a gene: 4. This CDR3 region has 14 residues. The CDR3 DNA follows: TGTGCCAGCAGTTACGAGCGGGAGACTTACGAGCAGTACTTC. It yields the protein CASSYERETYEQYF.

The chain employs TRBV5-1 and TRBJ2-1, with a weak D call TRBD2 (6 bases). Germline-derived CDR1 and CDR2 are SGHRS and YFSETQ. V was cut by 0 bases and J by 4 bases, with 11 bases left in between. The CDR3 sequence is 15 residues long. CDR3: CASSLGGTQYNEQFF. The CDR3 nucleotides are TGCGCCAGCAGCTTGGGAGGGACTCAATACAATGAGCAGTTCTTC.

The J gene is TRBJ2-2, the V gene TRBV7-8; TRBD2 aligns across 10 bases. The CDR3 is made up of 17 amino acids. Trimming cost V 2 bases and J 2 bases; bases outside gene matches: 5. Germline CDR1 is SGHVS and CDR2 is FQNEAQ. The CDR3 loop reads CASSLTLAGVNTGELFF. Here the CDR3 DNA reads TGTGCCAGCAGCTTAACCCTAGCGGGAGTTAACACCGGGGAGCTGTTTTTT.

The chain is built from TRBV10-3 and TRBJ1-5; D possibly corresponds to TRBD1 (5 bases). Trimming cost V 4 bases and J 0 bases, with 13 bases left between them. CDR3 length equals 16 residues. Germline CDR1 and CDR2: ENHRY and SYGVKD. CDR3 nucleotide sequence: TGTGCCATCAGTGCCGACGGGAGGGGTAGCAATCAGCCCCAGCATTTT. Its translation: CAISADGRGSNQPQHF.

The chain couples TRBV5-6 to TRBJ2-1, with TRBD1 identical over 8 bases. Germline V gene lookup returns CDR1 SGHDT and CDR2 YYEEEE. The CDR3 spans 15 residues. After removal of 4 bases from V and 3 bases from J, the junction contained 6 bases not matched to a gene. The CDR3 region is CASSLRQGIYNEQFF. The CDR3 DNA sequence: TGTGCCAGCAGCCTTCGACAGGGGATCTACAATGAGCAGTTCTTC.

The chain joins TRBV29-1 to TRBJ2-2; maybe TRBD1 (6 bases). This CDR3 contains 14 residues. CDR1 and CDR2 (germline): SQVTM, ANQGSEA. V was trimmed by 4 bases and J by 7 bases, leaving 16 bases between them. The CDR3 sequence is CSVGSRGEGGELFF. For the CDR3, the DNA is TGCAGCGTTGGTAGCAGGGGAGAGGGCGGGGAGCTGTTTTTT.

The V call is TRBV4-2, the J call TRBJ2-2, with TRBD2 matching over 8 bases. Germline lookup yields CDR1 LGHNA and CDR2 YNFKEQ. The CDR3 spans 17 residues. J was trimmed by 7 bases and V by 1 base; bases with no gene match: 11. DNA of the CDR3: TGTGCCAGCAGCCAAGTTCAAGAGCGGGAGTCGGACGGGGAGCTGTTTTTT. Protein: CASSQVQERESDGELFF.

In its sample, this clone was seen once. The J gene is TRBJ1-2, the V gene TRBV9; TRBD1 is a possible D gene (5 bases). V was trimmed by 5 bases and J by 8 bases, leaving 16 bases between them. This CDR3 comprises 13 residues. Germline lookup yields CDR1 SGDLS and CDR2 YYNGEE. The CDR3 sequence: CASSGGGALGYTF. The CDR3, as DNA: TGTGCCAGCAGTGGAGGCGGGGCGCTCGGCTACACCTTC.

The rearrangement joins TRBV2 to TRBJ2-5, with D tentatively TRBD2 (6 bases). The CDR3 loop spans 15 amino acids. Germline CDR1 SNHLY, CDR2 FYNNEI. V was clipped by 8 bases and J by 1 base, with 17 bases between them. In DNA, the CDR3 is TGTGCCAGCTGGGGCCTTAGCGGACTCCAAGAGACCCAGTACTTC. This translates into CASWGLSGLQETQYF. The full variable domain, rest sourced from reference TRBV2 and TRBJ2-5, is EPEVTQTPSHQVTQMGQEVILRCVPISNHLYFYWYRQILGQKVEFLVSFYNNEISEKSEIFDDQFSVERPDGSNFTLKIRSTKLEDSAMYFCASWGLSGLQETQYFGPGTRLLVL.

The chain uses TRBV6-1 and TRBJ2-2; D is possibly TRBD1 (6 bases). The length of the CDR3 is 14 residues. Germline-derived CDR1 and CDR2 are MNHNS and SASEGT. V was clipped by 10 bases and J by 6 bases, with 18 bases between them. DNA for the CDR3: TGTGCCACCGGAGAGGGGGTAGGGGCCGGGGAGCTGTTTTTT. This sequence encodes CATGEGVGAGELFF.

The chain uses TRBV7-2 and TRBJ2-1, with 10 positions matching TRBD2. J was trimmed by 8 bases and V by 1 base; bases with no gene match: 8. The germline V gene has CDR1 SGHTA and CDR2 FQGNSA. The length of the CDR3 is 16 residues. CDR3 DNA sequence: TGTGCCAGCAGCTTAGTCCAGCGGGGGGGAGCCCATGAGCAGTTCTTC. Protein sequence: CASSLVQRGGAHEQFF.

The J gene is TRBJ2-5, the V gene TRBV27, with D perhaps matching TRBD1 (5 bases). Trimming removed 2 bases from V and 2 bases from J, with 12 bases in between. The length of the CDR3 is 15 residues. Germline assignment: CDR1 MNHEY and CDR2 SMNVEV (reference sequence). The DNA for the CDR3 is TGTGCCAGCAGTTTAGGCCCTCGACAGCAAGAGACCCAGTACTTC. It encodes CASSLGPRQQETQYF.

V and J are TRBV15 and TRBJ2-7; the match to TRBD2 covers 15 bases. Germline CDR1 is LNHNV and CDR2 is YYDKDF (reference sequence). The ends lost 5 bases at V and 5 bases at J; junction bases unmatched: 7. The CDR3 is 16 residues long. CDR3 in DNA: TGTGCCACCAGCTACGGGAGGACTAGCGGGAGGGACGAGCAGTACTTC. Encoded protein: CATSYGRTSGRDEQYF.

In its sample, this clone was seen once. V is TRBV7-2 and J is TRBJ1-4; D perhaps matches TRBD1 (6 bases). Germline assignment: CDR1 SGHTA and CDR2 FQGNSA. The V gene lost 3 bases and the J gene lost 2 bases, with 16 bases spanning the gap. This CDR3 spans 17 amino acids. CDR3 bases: TGTGCCAGCAGCTTTCGGAATACAGGGTTGACTAATGAAAAACTGTTTTTT. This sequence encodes CASSFRNTGLTNEKLFF.

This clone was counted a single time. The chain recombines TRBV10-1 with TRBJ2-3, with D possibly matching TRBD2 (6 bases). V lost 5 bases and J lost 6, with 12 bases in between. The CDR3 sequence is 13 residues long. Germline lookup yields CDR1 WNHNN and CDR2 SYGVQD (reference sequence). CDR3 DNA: TGCGCCAGCAGTTTGCGAGGAGGGGATACGCAGTATTTT. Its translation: CASSLRGGDTQYF.

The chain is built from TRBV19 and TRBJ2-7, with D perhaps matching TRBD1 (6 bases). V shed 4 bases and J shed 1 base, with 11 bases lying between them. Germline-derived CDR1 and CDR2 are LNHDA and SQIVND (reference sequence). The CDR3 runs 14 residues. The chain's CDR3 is CASSTGQGSYEQYF. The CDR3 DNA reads TGTGCCAGTAGTACCGGGCAGGGGTCCTACGAGCAGTACTTC.